Below, one TCR beta chain is given with its context. Antigen unknown. The data are from a study of PD-1 blockade in classical Hodgkin lymphoma. Findings and caveats of the study: CD8+ TCR diversity did not rise significantly by C4D1, unlike CD4+.

The germline V gene encodes CDR1 SGDLS and CDR2 YYNGEE. Trimming shortened V by 0 bases and J by 5 bases, and 7 bases separated the two germline ends. The CDR3 totals 13 residues. Sequencing was performed with immunoSEQ multiplex PCR; in TCRdb, only in-frame clones are kept and a portion is missing. The table shows about 24,000 clones, with roughly four fifths occurring only once. Time point given: cycle 4 day 1 (C4D1), after 6 weeks of nivolumab. All patients experienced relapse after autologous stem cell transplantation, and brentuximab vedotin exposure was variable. The sequences come from peripheral blood mononuclear cells (PBMCs), collected before the fourth cycle of nivolumab. This sequence was found in a human donor with classical Hodgkin lymphoma. This chain uses TRBV9 with TRBJ2-3; D is ambiguous. The CDR3 reads CASSVGAGDTQYF. The CDR3, as DNA: TGTGCCAGCAGCGTAGGCGCTGGAGATACGCAGTATTTT.